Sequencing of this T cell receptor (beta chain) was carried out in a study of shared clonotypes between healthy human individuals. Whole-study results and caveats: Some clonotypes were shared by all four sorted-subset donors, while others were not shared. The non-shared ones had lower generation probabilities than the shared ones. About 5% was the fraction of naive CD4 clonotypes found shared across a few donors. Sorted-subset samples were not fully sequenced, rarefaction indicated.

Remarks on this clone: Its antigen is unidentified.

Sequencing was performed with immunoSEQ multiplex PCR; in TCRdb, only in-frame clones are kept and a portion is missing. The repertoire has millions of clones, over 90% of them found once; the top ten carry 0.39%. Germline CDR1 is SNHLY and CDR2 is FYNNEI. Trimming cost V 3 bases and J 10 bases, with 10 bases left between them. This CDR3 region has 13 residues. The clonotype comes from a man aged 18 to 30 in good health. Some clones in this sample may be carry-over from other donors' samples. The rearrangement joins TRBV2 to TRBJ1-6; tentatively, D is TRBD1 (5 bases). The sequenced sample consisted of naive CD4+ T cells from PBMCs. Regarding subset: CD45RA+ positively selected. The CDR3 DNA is TGTGCCAGCAGTGAGGTCAGGGACTCACCCCTCCACTTT. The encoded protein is CASSEVRDSPLHF. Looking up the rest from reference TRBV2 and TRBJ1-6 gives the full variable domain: EPEVTQTPSHQVTQMGQEVILRCVPISNHLYFYWYRQILGQKVEFLVSFYNNEISEKSEIFDDQFSVERPDGSNFTLKIRSTKLEDSAMYFCASSEVRDSPLHFGNGTRLTVT.